This section outlines one T cell receptor (beta chain) sequence together with its context. Its antigen is currently unknown. The record originates from a study of CD4+ T cells in melanoma. General observations from the study: In melanoma, neoantigen-specific CD4+ T cells reportedly differed in differentiation state. A reported correlation linked neoantigen-specific CD4+ T cells to CD8+, macrophage and B cell function.

The table came from immunoSEQ multiplex PCR; TCRdb's copy has only in-frame clones and leaves some out. The table lists about 140,000 clones, approximately 91% of them singletons. This TCR came from a human donor with melanoma.

For the CDR3, the DNA is TGTGCCAGCAGTGGCCGGGACAGGGGGAACAATGAGCAGTTCTTC. This sequence encodes CASSGRDRGNNEQFF. The chain links TRBV6-1 to TRBJ2-1; 11 nucleotides match TRBD1. Per the germline V gene, CDR1 is MNHNS and CDR2 is SASEGT. The CDR3 spans 15 residues. V dropped 4 bases and J dropped 5; count of bases not matched to a gene: 4.